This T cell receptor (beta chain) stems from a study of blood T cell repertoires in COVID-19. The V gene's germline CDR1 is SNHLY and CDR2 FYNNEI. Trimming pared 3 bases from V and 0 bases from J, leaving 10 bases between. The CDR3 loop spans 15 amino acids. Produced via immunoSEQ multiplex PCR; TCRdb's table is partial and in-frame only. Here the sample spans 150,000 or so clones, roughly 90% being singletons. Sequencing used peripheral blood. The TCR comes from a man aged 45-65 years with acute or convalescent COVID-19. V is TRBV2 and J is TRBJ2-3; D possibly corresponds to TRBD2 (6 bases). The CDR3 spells CASSDGTSSTDTQYF. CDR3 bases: TGTGCCAGCAGTGATGGGACTTCTAGCACAGATACGCAGTATTTT.